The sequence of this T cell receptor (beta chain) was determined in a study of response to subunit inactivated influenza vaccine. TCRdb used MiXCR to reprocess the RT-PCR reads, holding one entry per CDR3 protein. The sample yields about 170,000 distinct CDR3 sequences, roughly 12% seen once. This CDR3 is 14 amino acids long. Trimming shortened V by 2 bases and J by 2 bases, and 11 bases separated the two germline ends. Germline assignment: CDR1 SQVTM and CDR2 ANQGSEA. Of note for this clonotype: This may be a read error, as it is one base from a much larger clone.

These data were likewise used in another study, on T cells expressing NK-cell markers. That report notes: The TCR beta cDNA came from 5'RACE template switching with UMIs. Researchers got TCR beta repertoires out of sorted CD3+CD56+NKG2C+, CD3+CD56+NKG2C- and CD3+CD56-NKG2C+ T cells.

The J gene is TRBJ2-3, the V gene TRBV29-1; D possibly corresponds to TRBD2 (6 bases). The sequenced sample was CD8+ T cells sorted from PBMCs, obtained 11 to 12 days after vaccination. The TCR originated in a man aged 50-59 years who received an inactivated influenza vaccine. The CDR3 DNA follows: TGCAGCGTTGAACTTTTAGCGGACACAGATACGCAGTATTTT. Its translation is CSVELLADTDTQYF.